These 14 T cell receptor beta chains were all obtained from the same sample, sequenced in a study of early T cells in non-severe SARS-CoV-2 infection. TCRdb itself ran the 5' RACE reads through MiXCR, one entry per CDR3 protein. The sample lists some 87,000 distinct CDR3 sequences; roughly 13% were seen once. Sequenced input: whole blood. The receptors stem from an adult who was a healthcare worker with PCR-confirmed SARS-CoV-2 infection or an uninfected control (not recorded which).

This clonotype was recorded at least ten times. V usage is TRBV7-2 and J usage is TRBJ2-2; 10 nucleotides line up with TRBD2. V dropped 2 bases and J dropped 0; count of bases not matched to a gene: 15. The CDR3 runs to 21 residues. Germline-derived CDR1 and CDR2 are SGHTA and FQGNSA. CDR3 residues: CASSLNPHSGRATSNTGELFF. The DNA of the CDR3 is TGTGCCAGCAGCTTAAACCCCCACAGCGGGAGGGCTACCTCGAACACCGGGGAGCTGTTTTTT.

V gene TRBV18 combines with J gene TRBJ1-1; D remains unclear. The germline gives CDR1 KGHSH, CDR2 LQKENI. The CDR3 totals 13 residues. Trimming shortened V by 6 bases and J by 4 bases, and 12 bases separated the two germline ends. DNA for the CDR3: TGTGCCAGCTCCCTTATAGGACCCACTGAAGCTTTCTTT. Its translation is CASSLIGPTEAFF.

This clonotype appeared a few times. This chain joins TRBV27 and TRBJ2-1; D might be TRBD1 or TRBD2, each matching 5 bases. V lost 6 bases, J lost 2 bases, and 17 bases lay in between. CDR1 and CDR2 (germline): MNHEY, SMNVEV (reference sequence). This CDR3 has 16 residues. The CDR3 DNA follows: TGTGCCAGCAGGACCGTCCGGGACGGGCCCTACAATGAGCAGTTCTTC. Its translation: CASRTVRDGPYNEQFF.

The chain has TRBV6-2 or TRBV6-3 and TRBJ2-5, with TRBD1 as a possible D gene (5 bases). Matching the DNA end better, TRBJ2-1 makes the J call doubtful. This CDR3 has 13 amino acids. CDR1 and CDR2 (germline): MNHEY, SVGEGT. The CDR3 region is CASRQWVQETQFF. The CDR3 DNA reads as TGTGCCAGCCGACAGTGGGTCCAAGAGACCCAGTTCTTC.

This clonotype showed up just a few times. The chain has TRBV29-1 and TRBJ2-1; D remains ambiguous. The V gene lost 8 bases and the J gene lost 0 bases, with 17 bases spanning the gap. The CDR3 has 15 amino acids. Germline values: CDR1 SQVTM, CDR2 ANQGSEA. CDR3 in amino acids: CSIDGQENSYNEQFF. CDR3 bases: TGCAGCATAGACGGGCAGGAAAACTCCTACAATGAGCAGTTCTTC.

This chain uses TRBV29-1 with TRBJ1-2, with D possibly TRBD1 on 5 matching bases. Germline values: CDR1 SQVTM, CDR2 ANQGSEA. V lost 1 base and J 13 bases, leaving 10 bases between the germline ends. The CDR3 loop spans 10 amino acids. CDR3 bases: TGCAGCGTTGAAGGAGGGGCTGGCACCTTC. Protein sequence: CSVEGGAGTF. Full variable domain (remainder filled in from reference TRBV29-1 and TRBJ1-2): SAVISQKPSRDICQRGTSLTIQCQVDSQVTMMFWYRQQPGQSLTLIATANQGSEATYESGFVIDKFPISRPNLTFSTLTVSNMSPEDSSIYLCSVEGGAGTFGSGTRLTVV.

A single count supports this clonotype. The gene calls are TRBV3-1 and TRBJ1-1; perhaps TRBD1 as D (6 bases). The germline V gene encodes CDR1 LGHDT and CDR2 YNNKEL (reference sequence). Trimming removed 4 bases from V and 0 bases from J, with 9 bases in between. The CDR3 runs to 14 residues. The CDR3 reads CASSLDSMNTEAFF. CDR3 nucleotide sequence: TGTGCCAGCAGCCTGGACAGCATGAACACTGAAGCTTTCTTT.

The sample holds a few counts of this clonotype. The chain is built from TRBV19 and TRBJ1-1, with a weak D call TRBD1 (5 bases). V dropped 7 bases and J dropped 4 bases, with 25 bases sitting between them. The germline V gene encodes CDR1 LNHDA and CDR2 SQIVND (reference sequence). There are 17 residues in the CDR3. CDR3 coding DNA: TGTGCCAGTAACGGCTTAGGGGAGGGCACGGGAGGCACTGAAGCTTTCTTT. This translates into CASNGLGEGTGGTEAFF.

This clonotype was observed many times. The rearrangement joins TRBV28 to TRBJ2-2; the D is unclear. In germline, CDR1 is MDHEN, CDR2 SYDVKM. The V end lost 5 bases, the J end lost 6 bases, and 19 bases lay between the germline ends. The CDR3 spans 16 residues. Here the CDR3 DNA reads TGTGCCAGCAGTAGTCCGGGCCGACGTACGTCCGGGGAGCTGTTTTTT. Amino acid sequence: CASSSPGRRTSGELFF.

This rearrangement joins TRBV7-9 to TRBJ2-1, with no clear D. The CDR3 is 12 residues long. Trimming took 5 bases from V and 6 from J, leaving 8 bases between them. Germline CDR1 and CDR2: SEHNR and FQNEAQ (reference sequence). The CDR3 sequence: CASSLILNEQFF. The CDR3 DNA follows: TGTGCCAGCAGCCTAATTCTCAATGAGCAGTTCTTC.

This clonotype was counted only a few times. This chain's CDR3 is CASSLGQGDGYTF. The DNA of the CDR3 is TGTGCCAGCAGTTTAGGGCAGGGGGATGGCTACACCTTC. This sequence joins TRBV12-3 or TRBV12-4 and TRBJ1-2, with 7 bases lining up with TRBD1. V gave up 1 base and J gave up 6 bases; unmatched junction bases: 2. The CDR3 is 13 residues long.

This sequence joins TRBV20-1 and TRBJ2-5, with D possibly TRBD1 on 6 matching bases. The CDR3 runs to 14 residues. Per the germline V gene, CDR1 is DFQATT and CDR2 is SNEGSKA (reference sequence). Between the trimmed V and J ends, which lost 2 bases and 5 bases, there was a span of 15 bases. In nucleotides, the CDR3 is TGCAGTGCTAGAATTCACAGGGAGATGGAGACCCAGTACTTC. It encodes CSARIHREMETQYF.

The chain recombines TRBV28 with TRBJ2-4; D uncertain. This CDR3 is built from 14 residues. Trimming left V 1 base short and J 8 bases short, with 12 bases between. Per the germline V gene, CDR1 is MDHEN and CDR2 is SYDVKM. The CDR3 loop is CASSLSDVADIQYF. For the CDR3, the DNA is TGTGCCAGCAGTTTATCGGACGTTGCTGACATTCAGTACTTC.

The genes are TRBV30 and TRBJ1-2; D not resolved. V was shortened by 2 bases and J by 0 bases, with 7 bases between the two germline ends. The CDR3 length is 13 residues. The germline V gene has CDR1 GTSNPN and CDR2 SVGIG (reference sequence). As DNA, the CDR3 is TGTGCCTGGAGTCCCCGGTCTAACTATGGCTACACCTTC. This gives the protein CAWSPRSNYGYTF.